One sample yielded the 26 T cell receptor beta chains listed below, sequenced in a study of cytomegalovirus exposure and HLA in healthy donors. PCR primers comprised 60 Vbeta and 13 Jbeta primers. Here immunoSEQ multiplex PCR was the method, and the copy in TCRdb shows in-frame clones only, minus some. The repertoire has roughly 63,000 clones, about 75% of them found once; the top ten carry approximately 22%. The sample comprised PBMCs. The source is a woman between 40 and 55 years old in good health and CMV-seropositive.

The V call is TRBV19, the J call TRBJ2-3; TRBD2 aligns across 10 bases. Germline lookup yields CDR1 LNHDA and CDR2 SQIVND (reference sequence). CDR3 length equals 18 residues. The J segment lost 3 bases and the V segment lost 3 bases, leaving 12 bases of the junction unmatched. CDR3 nucleotide sequence: TGTGCCAGTAGTATTCGATCGCTTAGCGGGGGGATTACAGATACGCAGTATTTT. Protein sequence: CASSIRSLSGGITDTQYF.

The chain combines TRBV4-1 with TRBJ1-5, with D tentatively TRBD1 (5 bases). The V and J ends lost 3 bases and 4 bases respectively, with 10 bases between them. The CDR3 sequence is 14 residues long. Germline V lookup: CDR1 MGHRA, CDR2 YSYEKL. CDR3 region: CASSHREGNQPQHF. CDR3 nucleotide sequence: TGCGCCAGCAGCCATAGGGAGGGGAATCAGCCCCAGCATTTT.

This clone was seen a handful of times. The chain recombines TRBV6-1 with TRBJ1-2, with a weak D call TRBD1 (6 bases). V was shortened by 2 bases and J by 2 bases, with 15 bases between the two germline ends. Germline V gives CDR1 MNHNS, CDR2 SASEGT. This CDR3 contains 16 residues. The CDR3 DNA reads as TGTGCCAGCAGTGAAATGGGGGGGCTCCGAAACTATGGCTACACCTTC. Protein: CASSEMGGLRNYGYTF.

The J gene is TRBJ1-6, the V gene TRBV19; possible D gene TRBD1, 5 bases. The CDR3 contains 15 residues. V lost 5 bases and J 11 bases, leaving 19 bases between the germline ends. Looked up from germline, CDR1 is LNHDA and CDR2 is SQIVND (reference sequence). Here the CDR3 DNA reads TGTGCCAGTAGTCAGACAGTTTCTCTCGGTACACCCCTCCACTTT. Translating it yields CASSQTVSLGTPLHF.

This chain uses TRBV4-3 with TRBJ2-7, with TRBD2 identical over 8 bases. The germline gives CDR1 LGHNA, CDR2 YSLEER. With V trimmed by 1 base and J by 6 bases, 5 bases remained unmatched. The CDR3 runs to 14 residues. The CDR3 nucleotides read TGCGCCAGCAGCCAAGTCCGGAGCGGGGGCGAGCAGTACTTC. It translates to CASSQVRSGGEQYF.

This clone was seen a few times. The V gene is TRBV4-3, the J gene TRBJ2-2; TRBD1 aligns across 7 bases. V lost 6 bases, J lost 3 bases, and 7 bases stayed unmatched. The germline V gene encodes CDR1 LGHNA and CDR2 YSLEER. The CDR3 totals 15 residues. CDR3 sequence (DNA): TGCGCCAGCAGGGACAGGAGTTTCCACACCGGGGAGCTGTTTTTT. Translated: CASRDRSFHTGELFF.

The chain recombines TRBV9 with TRBJ2-3; a possible D gene is TRBD2 (5 bases). Germline CDR1 reads SGDLS; CDR2 reads YYNGEE. Trimming stripped 6 bases from V and 2 bases from J, with 13 bases between. The CDR3 has 14 residues. CDR3 nucleotides: TGTGCCAGCACGAGGGAGTCCACCACAGATACGCAGTATTTT. Protein product: CASTRESTTDTQYF.

This clone appeared a few times. The rearrangement uses TRBV19 and TRBJ2-5; D uncertain. The J call may be mistaken, given a closer DNA end match to TRBJ2-7. Germline V gene lookup returns CDR1 LNHDA and CDR2 SQIVND (reference sequence). This CDR3 comprises 13 residues. CDR3 DNA: TGTGCCAGTAGTATCGGGTCTTACTACGAGCAGTACTTC. Translated, it gives CASSIGSYYEQYF.

In its sample, this clone was seen once. The chain links TRBV10-3 to TRBJ1-1; 9 bases fit TRBD1. CDR1 is ENHRY and CDR2 is SYGVKD in the germline V gene. The CDR3 runs to 15 residues. The J segment lost 2 bases and the V segment lost 1 base, leaving 2 bases of the junction unmatched. The CDR3 is CAISELTGGNTEAFF. In DNA, the CDR3 is TGTGCCATCAGTGAGTTGACAGGGGGTAACACTGAAGCTTTCTTT.

The V gene is TRBV27, the J gene TRBJ2-7; D might be TRBD1 (6 bases). Trimming took 8 bases from V and 0 from J, leaving 17 bases between them. Germline V gene sequence: CDR1 MNHEY, CDR2 SMNVEV (reference sequence). The CDR3 consists of 15 residues. CDR3 loop: CASSPGTRHSYEQYF. In DNA, the CDR3 is TGTGCCAGCTCACCCGGGACACGACACTCCTACGAGCAGTACTTC.

The V and J genes are TRBV5-6 and TRBJ1-5; D not resolved. Trimming pared 5 bases from V and 0 bases from J, leaving 12 bases between. Germline CDR1 reads SGHDT; CDR2 reads YYEEEE. CDR3 length equals 15 residues. The CDR3 nucleotides are TGTGCCAGCAGTTTTGGACTGCTTAGCAATCAGCCCCAGCATTTT. It specifies CASSFGLLSNQPQHF.

The rearrangement uses TRBV27 and TRBJ1-1, with D perhaps TRBD1 (5 bases). The V and J ends lost 6 bases and 5 bases respectively, with 16 bases between them. There are 14 residues in the CDR3. The germline gives CDR1 MNHEY, CDR2 SMNVEV (reference sequence). The CDR3, as DNA: TGTGCCAGCAGCCTACAGGCTACCGGGACTGAAGCTTTCTTT. Its protein is CASSLQATGTEAFF.

This chain joins TRBV9 and TRBJ1-2; 12 nucleotides agree with TRBD1. CDR1 and CDR2 from the germline V gene are SGDLS and YYNGEE. V lost 0 bases, J lost 6 bases, and 3 bases stayed unmatched. This CDR3 contains 15 residues. This CDR3 reads CASSVEGQGAHGYTF. As DNA, the CDR3 is TGTGCCAGCAGCGTAGAGGGACAGGGGGCACATGGCTACACCTTC.

This chain joins TRBV21-1 and TRBJ2-2; the D call in the table, TRBD2, was not verified against the DNA. TRBV21-1 is a listed pseudogene. This CDR3 has 15 amino acids. CDR3 DNA sequence: TGTGCCAGCAGCAATGCGGGGAGCGGCACCGGGGAGCTGTTTTTT. It codes for CASSNAGSGTGELFF.

The chain recombines TRBV6-5 with TRBJ1-1, with D unresolved. The CDR3 covers 12 residues. The ends were cut back, 7 bases at V and 1 base at J, with 7 bases in the middle. The germline CDR1 and CDR2 sequences are MNHEY and SVGAGI. The CDR3 region is CASTLGNTEAFF. CDR3 in DNA: TGTGCCAGCACCCTAGGGAACACTGAAGCTTTCTTT.

This clone was seen a few times. The rearrangement joins TRBV2 to TRBJ1-2; 7 bases are a match to TRBD1. The CDR3 length is 14 residues. The junction had 6 bases not matched to a gene; V was cut back by 4 bases and J by 4 bases. CDR1 is SNHLY and CDR2 is FYNNEI in the germline V gene. CDR3 sequence reads: CASSVTGVGYGYTF. The CDR3 nucleotides are TGTGCCAGCAGTGTAACAGGGGTAGGCTATGGCTACACCTTC.

The gene calls are TRBV7-9 and TRBJ2-1; no clear D. Germline V CDR1 and CDR2: SEHNR, FQNEAQ (reference sequence). V gave up 8 bases and J gave up 1 base, with 9 bases separating them. The CDR3 totals 13 residues. The CDR3 DNA reads TGTGCCAGCCAGGCCGGATCCTACAATGAGCAGTTCTTC. Its translation is CASQAGSYNEQFF.

This clone was seen just once. This chain's CDR3 is CAWGTSDEQYF. For the CDR3, the DNA is TGTGCCTGGGGGACTAGCGACGAGCAGTACTTC. This sequence joins TRBV30 and TRBJ2-7; TRBD2 matches at 10 bases. V lost 5 bases to trimming and J lost 5 bases; unmatched junction nucleotides: 0. From germline, CDR1 is GTSNPN and CDR2 SVGIG (reference sequence). The CDR3 has 11 amino acids.

The genes are TRBV5-1 and TRBJ2-2; 11 nucleotides match TRBD1. V dropped 4 bases and J dropped 4; count of bases not matched to a gene: 9. The CDR3 is made up of 17 amino acids. CDR1 is SGHRS and CDR2 is YFSETQ in the germline V gene. CDR3 DNA sequence: TGCGCCAGCAGCCCCACTGGACAGGGGGCTTCCACCGGGGAGCTGTTTTTT. The encoded protein is CASSPTGQGASTGELFF.

The rearrangement joins TRBV30 to TRBJ2-1; possible D gene TRBD1, 6 bases. The CDR3 sequence is 12 residues long. Germline lookup yields CDR1 GTSNPN and CDR2 SVGIG (reference sequence). The ends were cut back, 2 bases at V and 4 bases at J, with 6 bases in the middle. The CDR3: CAWSTGYNEQFF. CDR3 sequence (DNA): TGTGCCTGGAGTACAGGGTACAATGAGCAGTTCTTC.

The V and J genes are TRBV5-1 and TRBJ1-1; 8 bases line up with TRBD1. This CDR3 spans 13 amino acids. V lost 2 bases, J lost 6 bases, and 3 bases stayed unmatched. The germline CDR1 and CDR2 sequences are SGHRS and YFSETQ. The CDR3 nucleotides are TGCGCCAGCAGCTTAAAGACAGGGGCTGAAGCTTTCTTT. The encoded protein is CASSLKTGAEAFF.

The chain links TRBV5-1 to TRBJ1-5; D remains ambiguous. This CDR3 spans 14 amino acids. Germline CDR1 reads SGHRS; CDR2 reads YFSETQ. Trimming cost V 0 bases and J 1 base, with 5 bases left between them. This chain's CDR3 is CASSLDGSNQPQHF. CDR3 DNA: TGCGCCAGCAGCTTGGACGGGAGCAATCAGCCCCAGCATTTT.

The chain joins TRBV7-9 to TRBJ2-4, with TRBD1 matching over 7 bases. The V gene end was trimmed by 6 bases and the J gene end by 7 bases; junction bases not matched to a gene: 6. Germline V CDR1 and CDR2: SEHNR, FQNEAQ (reference sequence). The length of the CDR3 is 13 residues. In DNA form, the CDR3 reads TGTGCCAGCAGACCAGACAGGGAGAACATTCAGTACTTC. Amino acids: CASRPDRENIQYF. The variable domain in full, completed from reference TRBV7-9 and TRBJ2-4, reads DTGVSQNPRHKITKRGQNVTFRCDPISEHNRLYWYRQTLGQGPEFLTYFQNEAQLEKSRLLSDRFSAERPKGSFSTLEIQRTEQGDSAMYLCASRPDRENIQYFGAGTRLSVL.

The V call is TRBV2, the J call TRBJ1-4; D perhaps matches TRBD1 (5 bases). V shed 2 bases and J shed 8 bases, with 15 bases lying between them. The CDR3 contains 15 residues. Looked up from germline, CDR1 is SNHLY and CDR2 is FYNNEI. CDR3 loop: CASSESGGLSEKLFF. CDR3 coding DNA: TGTGCCAGCAGTGAAAGTGGGGGACTTTCGGAAAAACTGTTTTTT.

J is TRBJ2-2 and V is TRBV2; 8 nucleotides align to TRBD1. Germline CDR1 SNHLY, CDR2 FYNNEI. This CDR3 contains 15 residues. Trimming at V came to 6 bases and at J to 6 bases, leaving 9 bases not matched to a gene. This CDR3 is CASSRTGSSSGELFF. The CDR3 bases are TGTGCCAGCAGCAGGACAGGGTCCAGCTCCGGGGAGCTGTTTTTT.

This clone was detected only a few times. This chain joins TRBV5-1 and TRBJ1-5; the D is unclear. Germline loops: CDR1 SGHRS, CDR2 YFSETQ. V gave up 4 bases and J gave up 1 base, with 15 bases separating them. The length of the CDR3 is 16 residues. CDR3 protein: CASSDSSFGSNQPQHF. In DNA, the CDR3 is TGCGCCAGCAGCGATAGCAGTTTTGGAAGCAATCAGCCCCAGCATTTT.